This TCR beta chain stems from a study of shared clonotypes between healthy human individuals. This CDR3 has 12 amino acids. In germline, CDR1 is SGHDT, CDR2 YYEEEE. Trimming removed 5 bases from V and 16 bases from J; junction bases left unmatched: 9. Study-wide findings and caveats: Across subsets, estimated richness was generally greater for naive than for memory populations. Rarefaction gave evidence that sorted-subset sequencing remained incomplete despite large depth. Across a handful of donors, naive CD4 shared around 5.1%, naive CD8 more than 3%, memory CD4 more than 2%, memory CD8 around 0.42%.

The repertoire was sequenced with immunoSEQ multiplex PCR; TCRdb's copy has only in-frame clones and lacks some. The table has more than 2 million clones, just under 95% seen once; the top ten hold roughly 1%. Terminally differentiated effector memory CD45RA+ cells were excluded from the naive CD8 cells, which were CD45RO-negative and positively selected for CCR7. Recent vaccinations or acute infections were absent in the healthy HIV-negative adult donors. Concerning this clone: Its cognate antigen is unknown.

The J gene is TRBJ2-1, the V gene TRBV5-6; 10 bases align to TRBD1. This receptor was taken from a man between 18 and 29 years old in good health. The specimen sequenced was naive CD8+ T cells sorted from blood. In DNA, the CDR3 is TGTGCCAGCAGACCCCAGGGGACAGGGGAATTCTTC. The encoded protein is CASRPQGTGEFF.